Listed here is a single TCR beta chain. This sample was included in a study of control samples from healthy donors and cancer patients. The CDR3 runs to 16 residues. The germline CDR1 and CDR2 sequences are SGHAT and FQNNGV. Unmatched junction bases numbered 10, after V lost 5 bases and J lost 4 bases. Generated by immunoSEQ multiplex PCR, the TCRdb table keeps only in-frame clones and is missing some. This sample has about 160,000 clones, with nearly 96% found just once. This receptor was identified in a woman under 40 in good health. This chain uses TRBV11-2 with TRBJ2-1; TRBD2 aligns across 8 bases. The sequenced sample consisted of blood. The CDR3 nucleotides read TGTGCCAGCAGCCAGGGTGCAGGGACTAGGTACAATGAGCAGTTCTTC. Amino acid sequence: CASSQGAGTRYNEQFF.